The clone carrying this T cell receptor (beta chain) has ten or more counts. Its cognate antigen is unknown. V gave up 3 bases and J gave up 7 bases, with 12 bases separating them. CDR1 and CDR2 (germline): SGHTA, FQGNSA. CDR3 length: 14 amino acids. The data derive from a study of T cell repertoires in cytomegalovirus infection. Across the whole study: Public TCR beta signatures provided an indication of both CMV infection and a matching HLA type.

Study-wide findings and caveats: HLA-C-restricted, CMV-specific TCR beta clonotypes were dominant ex vivo. Carriage of CMV together with the relevant HLA was identifiable through cumulative public TCR beta family frequency.

Via MiXCR, TCRdb re-called the reads, giving one row per CDR3 protein. The sample yields fewer than 550,000 distinct CDR3 sequences, about 10% seen once. Input material: PBMCs. This clonotype was sampled from a human donor in good health (CMV status not recorded). Some clones in this sample may be carry-over from other donors' samples. The gene calls are TRBV7-2 and TRBJ1-4; no firm D call. Here the CDR3 DNA reads TGTGCCAGCAGCTTGGGAGGGTTGGGTGAAAAACTGTTTTTT. Translating it yields CASSLGGLGEKLFF. The full variable domain, its missing parts supplied by reference TRBV7-2 and TRBJ1-4, is GAGVSQSPSNKVTEKGKDVELRCDPISGHTALYWYRQSLGQGLEFLIYFQGNSAPDKSGLPSDRFSAERTGGSVSTLTIQRTQQEDSAVYLCASSLGGLGEKLFFGSGTQLSVL.